This entry features one T cell receptor (beta chain) sequence. These data come from a study of shared clonotypes between healthy human individuals. Deletions cut 4 bases from V and 0 bases from J, with 15 bases between. Germline CDR1 is SGHDN and CDR2 is FVKESK. The CDR3 totals 16 residues. Using immunoSEQ multiplex PCR, the repertoire was profiled, and TCRdb retains in-frame clones only, with some absent. The data contain 2 million to 2.5 million clones, approximately 93% of them singletons. This clonotype was obtained from a man between 18 and 29 years old in good health. Some clones in this sample may be carry-over from other donors' samples. V and J are TRBV14 and TRBJ1-1; possible D gene TRBD1, 5 bases. Sequencing was done on a sample of naive CD4+ T cells from PBMCs. Subset indicated: CD45RA+ positively selected. The CDR3 DNA reads as TGTGCCAGCAGCCTGCTGGCAGGGAAGGTGAACACTGAAGCTTTCTTT. It yields the protein CASSLLAGKVNTEAFF.